Listed below are T cell receptor beta chains from one sample, sequenced in a study of T cell responses to AZD1222 COVID-19 vaccine. Assay: immunoSEQ multiplex PCR; the TCRdb copy retains only in-frame clones and omits some. This sample has fewer than 150,000 clones; over 85% occur once, and the top ten carry 3.1%. Sequences were derived from peripheral blood, sampled on day 0 of AZD1222 vaccination. These receptors were taken from an adult in good health. The CDR3 runs from the conserved cysteine through the conserved F or W. A D gene is named only where the DNA matches it firmly. Clone sizes are given selectively: once, few, many, or a class where the clone is expanded.

CDR3aa | CDR3nt | len | j_gene | abundance | d_gene | v_gene
CASSPNHRVNEQYF | TGTGCCAGCAGCCCAAACCACAGGGTCAACGAGCAGTACTTC | 14 | TRBJ2-7 | . | . | TRBV9
CAIGDGFGYTF | TGTGCCATTGGGGACGGTTTTGGCTACACCTTC | 11 | TRBJ1-2 | . | . | TRBV10-3
CASSPAAGTNQPQHF | TGTGCCAGTAGTCCCGCCGCAGGAACTAATCAGCCCCAGCATTTT | 15 | TRBJ1-5 | . | . | TRBV19
CASSLGQTNQPQHF | TGTGCCAGCAGTTTAGGGCAGACGAATCAGCCCCAGCATTTT | 14 | TRBJ1-5 | . | . | TRBV28
CASSYPGLEQFF | TGTGCCAGCAGTTACCCAGGGCTAGAGCAGTTCTTC | 12 | TRBJ2-1 | . | . | TRBV6-6
CASSRTGGYTEAFF | TGTGCCAGCAGCCGGACAGGGGGGTACACTGAAGCTTTCTTT | 14 | TRBJ1-1 | . | TRBD1 | TRBV27
CASILGGQGRGEQYF | TGTGCCAGCATCCTTGGCGGGCAGGGTCGTGGCGAGCAGTACTTC | 15 | TRBJ2-7 | . | . | TRBV28
CASSLEPRGDGSSPIQYF | TGTGCCAGCAGCTTGGAGCCTCGGGGGGACGGGTCTTCACCAATCCAGTATTTT | 18 | TRBJ2-3 | . | TRBD2 | TRBV5-5
CASSLGDRRSYEQYF | TGTGCCAGCAGCTTAGGGGACAGGAGGTCCTACGAGCAGTACTTC | 15 | TRBJ2-7 | . | TRBD1 | TRBV7-9
CASSVEGAFSYEQYF | TGTGCCAGCAGCGTAGAGGGGGCCTTCTCCTACGAGCAGTACTTC | 15 | TRBJ2-7 | . | TRBD1 | TRBV9
CASSSGQGIYEQYF | TGTGCCAGCAGCTCCGGACAGGGAATCTACGAGCAGTACTTC | 14 | TRBJ2-7 | . | TRBD1 | TRBV13
CASSTATSGNTIYF | TGTGCCAGCAGTACAGCGACCTCTGGAAACACCATATATTTT | 14 | TRBJ1-3 | . | . | TRBV9
CASSPGTHDEQFF | TGTGCCAGCTCACCAGGGACTCACGATGAGCAGTTCTTC | 13 | TRBJ2-1 | . | . | TRBV18
CASSQDNRYETQYF | TGCGCCAGCAGCCAAGATAATCGGTACGAGACCCAGTACTTC | 14 | TRBJ2-5 | . | . | TRBV4-1
CASSAAGGPQNEQFF | TGTGCCAGCAGTGCAGCGGGAGGGCCGCAGAATGAGCAGTTCTTC | 15 | TRBJ2-1 | . | TRBD2 | TRBV6-1
CASSQGEARRSYEQYF | TGTGCCAGCAGCCAAGGGGAAGCGAGGCGATCCTACGAGCAGTACTTC | 16 | TRBJ2-7 | . | . | TRBV4-2
CASSLPAGRRGEQYF | TGTGCCAGCAGTTTACCAGCGGGCCGCCGGGGCGAGCAGTACTTC | 15 | TRBJ2-7 | . | . | TRBV28
CASSLYRAGGTGELFF | TGTGCCAGCAGCTTATACCGAGCGGGAGGTACCGGGGAGCTGTTTTTT | 16 | TRBJ2-2 | . | TRBD2 | TRBV7-8
CSVTFGSNEKLFF | TGCAGCGTAACATTCGGGTCTAATGAAAAACTGTTTTTT | 13 | TRBJ1-4 | . | . | TRBV29-1
CASSEGSGFPDTQYF | TGTGCCAGCAGTGAAGGTAGCGGGTTCCCAGATACGCAGTATTTT | 15 | TRBJ2-3 | once | TRBD2 | TRBV2
CASSFLGNLETQYF | TGCGCCAGCAGCTTTTTGGGGAACCTAGAGACCCAGTACTTC | 14 | TRBJ2-5 | . | . | TRBV5-1
CASGDRAGFETQYF | TGTGCCAGCGGAGATAGGGCCGGTTTTGAGACCCAGTACTTC | 14 | TRBJ2-5 | . | . | TRBV7-6
CASSLAAGANQPLHF | TGTGCCAGCAGCTTGGCTGCCGGGGCTAATCAGCCCCTGCATTTT | 15 | TRBJ1-5 | . | . | TRBV5-5
CASSVNPGVPGNTIYF | TGCGCCAGCAGCGTAAATCCAGGGGTTCCTGGAAACACCATATATTTT | 16 | TRBJ1-3 | . | . | TRBV5-1
CATSDTGGTGTGELFF | TGTGCCACCAGTGATACGGGGGGGACTGGGACCGGGGAGCTGTTTTTT | 16 | TRBJ2-2 | . | TRBD2 | TRBV24-1
CASTQIVAGELFF | TGTGCCAGCACGCAGATCGTCGCCGGGGAGCTGTTTTTT | 13 | TRBJ2-2 | . | . | TRBV6-5
CASSWGLNEKLFF | TGTGCCAGCAGTTGGGGGCTTAATGAAAAACTGTTTTTT | 13 | TRBJ1-4 | . | . | TRBV27
CAISEGTELNSPLHF | TGTGCCATCAGTGAAGGGACAGAACTTAATTCACCCCTCCACTTT | 15 | TRBJ1-6 | few | TRBD1 | TRBV10-3
CASRRTSGPQETQYF | TGTGCCAGTAGGCGGACTAGCGGGCCGCAAGAGACCCAGTACTTC | 15 | TRBJ2-5 | . | TRBD2 | TRBV19
CASSMKDGQGLGYTF | TGTGCCAGTAGTATGAAAGACGGACAGGGGCTGGGCTACACCTTC | 15 | TRBJ1-2 | once | TRBD1 | TRBV19
CASSSGLNQPQHF | TGTGCCAGTAGTAGCGGACTCAACCAGCCCCAGCATTTT | 13 | TRBJ1-5 | . | . | TRBV19
CATSDLQGGEQYF | TGTGCCACCAGTGATTTGCAGGGGGGCGAGCAGTACTTC | 13 | TRBJ2-7 | . | . | TRBV24-1
CASREDGGFGKLFF | TGTGCCAGCAGGGAGGACGGGGGCTTTGGGAAACTGTTTTTT | 14 | TRBJ1-4 | . | . | TRBV2
CASSSQRDRGSNQPQHF | TGTGCCAGCAGTTCCCAAAGGGACAGGGGTAGCAATCAGCCCCAGCATTTT | 17 | TRBJ1-5 | . | TRBD1 | TRBV2
CASSSSRGSTEAFF | TGTGCCAGCAGTTCGAGTAGGGGGTCGACTGAAGCTTTCTTT | 14 | TRBJ1-1 | . | . | TRBV28
CASSSPRDMGPGNTIYF | TGTGCCAGCAGCTCACCCCGGGACATGGGTCCTGGAAACACCATATATTTT | 17 | TRBJ1-3 | once | . | TRBV7-6
CASSARLGRETQYF | TGTGCCAGCAGCGCGCGCCTGGGGCGCGAGACCCAGTACTTC | 14 | TRBJ2-5 | . | . | TRBV5-4
CASSPMLQLNEKLFF | TGTGCCAGCAGCCCGATGTTACAGCTTAATGAAAAACTGTTTTTT | 15 | TRBJ1-4 | . | . | TRBV7-9
CASSQRASNTGELFF | TGTGCCAGCAGCCAGAGGGCCTCGAACACCGGGGAGCTGTTTTTT | 15 | TRBJ2-2 | . | . | TRBV7-2
CASSSGPIYEQYF | TGTGCCAGCAGTTCAGGACCTATCTACGAGCAGTACTTC | 13 | TRBJ2-7 | . | . | TRBV28
CASSLEAGQETQYF | TGCGCCAGCAGCTTGGAGGCCGGGCAAGAGACCCAGTACTTC | 14 | TRBJ2-5 | . | . | TRBV5-1
CASSSTGGPDTQYF | TGTGCCAGCAGTTCAACAGGGGGCCCAGATACGCAGTATTTT | 14 | TRBJ2-3 | . | TRBD1 | TRBV28
CASSLVVRNSGANVLTF | TGTGCCAGCAGCTTAGTGGTGCGGAACTCTGGGGCCAACGTCCTGACTTTC | 17 | TRBJ2-6 | . | . | TRBV7-2